The clone carrying this T cell receptor beta chain was picked up a small number of times. Its antigen is not identified. The data were obtained in a study of OX40 agonist ivuxolimab in advanced cancers. Study in general: Checkpoint inhibitors had been given previously to around 38% of patients.

The study, taken as a whole, reports: Average numbers of expanded clones were greater in CD8+ T cells than in CD4+.

In germline, CDR1 is SGHTA, CDR2 FQGNSA. V lost 4 bases to trimming and J lost 0 bases; unmatched junction nucleotides: 8. This CDR3 is 17 amino acids long. Method: immunoSEQ multiplex PCR; TCRdb's copy keeps in-frame clones and lacks some. The table includes approximately 76,000 clones, approximately 95% detected once. Systemic immunosuppression or autoimmune disease history was grounds to exclude patients. Samples of blood were obtained at baseline, on cycle 4 day 1, and on cycle 7 day 1. The clonotype originates from an adult with an advanced solid tumor such as melanoma, head and neck, liver or kidney cancer. V usage is TRBV7-2 and J usage is TRBJ2-7; 11 positions match TRBD2. Sequences were derived from CD4+ or CD8+ T cells sorted from blood, sampled in a trial of the OX40 agonist ivuxolimab. The CDR3, as DNA: TGTGCCAGCAGCTCATTTATAGCGGGAGGGAGCTCCTACGAGCAGTACTTC. Amino acids: CASSSFIAGGSSYEQYF.